The 2 T cell receptor beta chains in this list originate from one sample, sequenced in a study of T cells after posttransplantation cyclophosphamide. TCRdb's table, derived via immunoSEQ multiplex PCR, lists solely in-frame clones and lacks some. The data show tens of thousands of clones, with just over 90% seen just once and about 3% held by the top ten. Input material: PBMCs. These TCRs come from a woman aged 25 to 39 in good health and a related stem cell transplant donor.

The chain couples TRBV7-9 to TRBJ2-7, with D perhaps TRBD1 (6 bases). This CDR3 contains 13 residues. Trimming stripped 5 bases from V and 1 base from J, with 9 bases between. Germline V gives CDR1 SEHNR, CDR2 FQNEAQ (reference sequence). In DNA form, the CDR3 reads TGTGCCAGCAGCACGGACAGTTCCTACGAGCAGTACTTC. As protein: CASSTDSSYEQYF.

The chain is built from TRBV5-1 and TRBJ1-1; TRBD1 is a possible D gene (6 bases). The CDR3 extends over 15 amino acids. Trimming took 0 bases from V and 4 from J, leaving 13 bases between them. Per the germline V gene, CDR1 is SGHRS and CDR2 is YFSETQ. CDR3 amino acids: CASSLDKQGITEAFF. CDR3 bases: TGCGCCAGCAGCTTGGACAAACAGGGAATCACTGAAGCTTTCTTT.